The TCR beta chain described here comes from a study of STAT5B mutations in CD4+ large granular lymphocyte leukemia. Buffy coats from healthy blood donors served as controls. Study results and caveats: Top patient clones used TRBV06 genes more often: 8/27 versus 2/35 in controls. Patient CD4-sorted repertoires stayed more clonal than healthy ones after leukemic-clone removal. No patients shared main leukemic clonotypes, though less than 30% appeared at low frequency elsewhere.

Sequencing used immunoSEQ multiplex PCR; TCRdb keeps in-frame clones, though not all of them. Altogether some 40,000 clones are present, 75% to 85% being singletons, with the ten largest covering 3% to 4.5%. Remarks on this clone: Its antigen is unknown.

The CDR3 length is 16 residues. The germline V and J ends were trimmed by 5 bases and 8 bases, with 24 bases remaining between them. CDR1 MDHEN and CDR2 SYDVKM come from the germline V gene. Sequencing used CD4+ T cells from blood buffy coats. The sequence came from a human donor in good health. J is TRBJ1-2 and V is TRBV28; possible D gene TRBD1, 6 bases. CDR3 sequence (DNA): TGTGCCAGCAGTGAAAAAAGGAAGGGGGACTGGGCGGGCTACACCTTC. Protein product: CASSEKRKGDWAGYTF.